This TCR beta chain is drawn from a study of breast tumors, draining lymph nodes, adjacent tissues. In its sample, this clonotype was seen many times. Germline lookup yields CDR1 LNHDA and CDR2 SQIVND (reference sequence). This CDR3 spans 17 amino acids. Trimming removed 5 bases from V and 6 bases from J; junction bases left unmatched: 14. Using its own MiXCR run on the multiplex PCR reads, TCRdb lists one record per CDR3 protein. The data hold more than 250,000 distinct CDR3 sequences, with around 31% observed a single time. Axillary draining lymph nodes of breast cancer patients supplied the node samples.

The sample comprised axillary lymph node tissue. The sequence came from a female donor with breast cancer. Some clones in this sample may be carry-over from other donors' samples. The chain couples TRBV19 to TRBJ1-5, with 9 bases identical to TRBD1. The CDR3 protein is CASSSYRGQGSSQPQHF. The CDR3 region has the DNA TGTGCCAGTAGTTCATACCGTGGACAGGGGTCCAGTCAGCCCCAGCATTTT.